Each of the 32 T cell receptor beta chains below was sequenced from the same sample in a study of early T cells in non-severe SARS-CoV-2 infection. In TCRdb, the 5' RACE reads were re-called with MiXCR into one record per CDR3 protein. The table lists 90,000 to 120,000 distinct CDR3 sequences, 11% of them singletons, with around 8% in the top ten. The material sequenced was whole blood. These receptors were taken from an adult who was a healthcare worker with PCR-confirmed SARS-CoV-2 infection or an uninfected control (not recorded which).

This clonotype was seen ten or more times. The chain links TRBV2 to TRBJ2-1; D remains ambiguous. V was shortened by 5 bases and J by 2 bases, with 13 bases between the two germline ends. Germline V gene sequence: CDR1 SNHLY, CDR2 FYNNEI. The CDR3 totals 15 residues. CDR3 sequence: CASSLAKGAYNEQFF. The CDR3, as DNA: TGTGCCAGCAGTTTGGCAAAGGGTGCCTACAATGAGCAGTTCTTC.

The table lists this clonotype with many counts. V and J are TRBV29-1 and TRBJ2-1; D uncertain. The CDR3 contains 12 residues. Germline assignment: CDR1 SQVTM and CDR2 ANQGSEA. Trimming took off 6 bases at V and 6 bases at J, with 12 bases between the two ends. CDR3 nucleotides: TGCAGCGTACCACCTTCTAGCAATGAGCAGTTCTTC. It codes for CSVPPSSNEQFF.

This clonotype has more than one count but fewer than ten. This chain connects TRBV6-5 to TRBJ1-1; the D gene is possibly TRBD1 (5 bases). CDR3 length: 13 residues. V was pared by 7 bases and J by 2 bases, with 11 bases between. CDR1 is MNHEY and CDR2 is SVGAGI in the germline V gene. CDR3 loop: CASTFGHNTEAFF. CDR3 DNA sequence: TGTGCCAGCACCTTCGGACACAACACTGAAGCTTTCTTT.

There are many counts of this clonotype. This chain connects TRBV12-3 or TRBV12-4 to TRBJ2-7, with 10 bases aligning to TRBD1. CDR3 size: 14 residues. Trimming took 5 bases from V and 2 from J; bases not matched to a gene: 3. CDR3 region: CASSPGQGAYEQYF. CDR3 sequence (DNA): TGTGCCAGCAGTCCTGGACAGGGGGCCTACGAGCAGTACTTC.

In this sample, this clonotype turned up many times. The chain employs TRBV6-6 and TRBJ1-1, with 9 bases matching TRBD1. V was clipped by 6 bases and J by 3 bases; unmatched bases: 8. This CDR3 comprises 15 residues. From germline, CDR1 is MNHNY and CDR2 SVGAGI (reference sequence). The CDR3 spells CASSPWDRVDTEAFF. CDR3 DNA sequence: TGTGCCAGCAGCCCCTGGGACAGGGTAGACACTGAAGCTTTCTTT.

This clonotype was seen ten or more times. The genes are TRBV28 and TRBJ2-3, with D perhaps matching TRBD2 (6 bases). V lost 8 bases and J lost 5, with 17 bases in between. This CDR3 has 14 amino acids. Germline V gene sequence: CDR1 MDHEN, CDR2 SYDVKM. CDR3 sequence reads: CASRGFWGVDTQYF. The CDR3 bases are TGTGCCAGCCGGGGGTTTTGGGGGGTAGATACGCAGTATTTT.

CDR3 bases: TGTGCCAGCAGCTTTCTTCCAACAACTAATGAAAAACTGTTTTTT. Translated: CASSFLPTTNEKLFF. This chain connects TRBV5-4 to TRBJ1-4; D gene unclear. Trimming took off 2 bases at V and 0 bases at J, with 8 bases between the two ends. Germline values: CDR1 SGHNT, CDR2 YYREEE (reference sequence). The length of the CDR3 is 15 residues.

CDR3: CASSPDRSYNEQFF. The CDR3 nucleotides read TGTGCCAGCAGCCCTGACAGGTCCTACAATGAGCAGTTCTTC. The J gene is TRBJ2-1, the V gene TRBV7-9; tentative D call: TRBD1 (6 bases). Germline values: CDR1 SEHNR, CDR2 FQNEAQ (reference sequence). V dropped 5 bases and J dropped 1 base, with 9 bases sitting between them. The length of the CDR3 is 14 residues. Full variable domain (rest looked up from reference TRBV7-9 and TRBJ2-1): DTGVSQNPRHKITKRGQNVTFRCDPISEHNRLYWYRQTLGQGPEFLTYFQNEAQLEKSRLLSDRFSAERPKGSFSTLEIQRTEQGDSAMYLCASSPDRSYNEQFFGPGTRLTVL.

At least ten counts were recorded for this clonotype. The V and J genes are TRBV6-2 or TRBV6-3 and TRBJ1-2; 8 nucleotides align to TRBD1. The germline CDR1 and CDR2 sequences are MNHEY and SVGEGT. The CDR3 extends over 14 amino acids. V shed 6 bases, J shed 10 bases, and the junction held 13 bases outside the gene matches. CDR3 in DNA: TGTGCCAGCAGGGGAATAGGACAGGGAAGGACCTACACCTTC. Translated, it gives CASRGIGQGRTYTF.

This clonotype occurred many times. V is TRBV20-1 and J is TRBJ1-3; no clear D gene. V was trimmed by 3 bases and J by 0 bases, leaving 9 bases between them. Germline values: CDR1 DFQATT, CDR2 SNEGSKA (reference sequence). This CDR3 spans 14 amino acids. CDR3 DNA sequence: TGCAGTGCTAGTCATGGCTCCTCTGGAAACACCATATATTTT. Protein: CSASHGSSGNTIYF.

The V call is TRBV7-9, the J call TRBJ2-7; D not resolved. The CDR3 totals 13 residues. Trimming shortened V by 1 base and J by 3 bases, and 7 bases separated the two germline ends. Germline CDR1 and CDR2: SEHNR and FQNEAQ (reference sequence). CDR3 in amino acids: CASSLDWDYEQYF. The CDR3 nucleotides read TGTGCCAGCAGCTTAGACTGGGACTACGAGCAGTACTTC.

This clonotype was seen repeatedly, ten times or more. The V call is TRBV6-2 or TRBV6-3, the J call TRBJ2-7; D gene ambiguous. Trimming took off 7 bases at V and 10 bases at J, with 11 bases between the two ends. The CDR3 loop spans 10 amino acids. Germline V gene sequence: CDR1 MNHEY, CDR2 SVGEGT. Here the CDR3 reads CASTPAYQYF. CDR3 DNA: TGTGCCAGCACACCGGCTTACCAGTACTTC.

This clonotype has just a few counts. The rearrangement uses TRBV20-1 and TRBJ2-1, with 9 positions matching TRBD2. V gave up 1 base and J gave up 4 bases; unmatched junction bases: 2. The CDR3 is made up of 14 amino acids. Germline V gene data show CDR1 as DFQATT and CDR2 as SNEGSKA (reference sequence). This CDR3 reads CSARGLAEYNEQFF. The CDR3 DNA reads TGCAGTGCTAGAGGACTAGCGGAGTACAATGAGCAGTTCTTC.

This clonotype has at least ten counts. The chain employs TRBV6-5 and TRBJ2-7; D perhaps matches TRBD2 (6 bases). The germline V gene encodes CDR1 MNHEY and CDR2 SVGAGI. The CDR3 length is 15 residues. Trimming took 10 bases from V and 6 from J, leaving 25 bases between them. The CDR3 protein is CATRRRPDTGGEQYF. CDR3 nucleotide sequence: TGTGCCACCCGTAGGAGGCCGGATACCGGGGGCGAGCAGTACTTC.

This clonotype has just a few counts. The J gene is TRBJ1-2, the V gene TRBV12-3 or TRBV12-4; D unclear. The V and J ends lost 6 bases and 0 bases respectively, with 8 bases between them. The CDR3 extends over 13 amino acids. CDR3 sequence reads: CASSPRTNYGYTF. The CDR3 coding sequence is TGTGCCAGCAGCCCGAGGACTAACTATGGCTACACCTTC.

The DNA for the CDR3 is TGTGCCAGCAGTTCAAAGGGACCGAGGGATGGCTACACCTTC. This encodes CASSSKGPRDGYTF. V is TRBV12-3 or TRBV12-4 and J is TRBJ1-2; weak D call: TRBD1 (5 bases). Trimming shortened V by 4 bases and J by 6 bases, and 15 bases separated the two germline ends. This CDR3 comprises 14 residues.

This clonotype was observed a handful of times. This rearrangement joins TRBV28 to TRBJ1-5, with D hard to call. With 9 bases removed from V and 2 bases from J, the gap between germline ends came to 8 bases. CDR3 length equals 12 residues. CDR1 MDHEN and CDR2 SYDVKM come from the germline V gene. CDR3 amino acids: CASMEGNQPQHF. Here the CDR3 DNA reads TGTGCCAGTATGGAGGGCAATCAGCCCCAGCATTTT.

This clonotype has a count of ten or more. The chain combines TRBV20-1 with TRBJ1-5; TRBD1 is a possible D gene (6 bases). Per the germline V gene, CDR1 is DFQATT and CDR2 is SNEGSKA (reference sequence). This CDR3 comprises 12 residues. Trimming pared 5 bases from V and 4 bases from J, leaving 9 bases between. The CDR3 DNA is TGCAGTGCTCCCCAGGGGAATCAGCCCCAGCATTTT. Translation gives CSAPQGNQPQHF.

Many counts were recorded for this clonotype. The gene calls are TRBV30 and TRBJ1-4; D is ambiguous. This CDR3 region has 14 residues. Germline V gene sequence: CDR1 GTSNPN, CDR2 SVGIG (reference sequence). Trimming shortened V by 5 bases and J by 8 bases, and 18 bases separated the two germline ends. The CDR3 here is CAWGKGPRGEKLFF. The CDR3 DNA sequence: TGTGCCTGGGGGAAAGGCCCCCGAGGGGAAAAACTGTTTTTT.

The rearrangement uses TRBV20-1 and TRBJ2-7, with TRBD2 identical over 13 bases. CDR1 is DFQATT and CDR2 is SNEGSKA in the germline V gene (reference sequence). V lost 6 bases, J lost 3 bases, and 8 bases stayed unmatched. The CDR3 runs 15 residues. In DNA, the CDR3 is TGCAGTGCCAAGGGACTAGCGGGATCGCACTACGAGCAGTACTTC. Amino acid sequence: CSAKGLAGSHYEQYF.

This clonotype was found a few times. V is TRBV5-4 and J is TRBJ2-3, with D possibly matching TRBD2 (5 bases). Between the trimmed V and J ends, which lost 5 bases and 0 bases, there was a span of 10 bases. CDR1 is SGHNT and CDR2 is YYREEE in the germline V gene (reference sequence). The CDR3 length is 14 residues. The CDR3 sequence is CASRFGVSTDTQYF. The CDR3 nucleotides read TGTGCCAGCAGGTTCGGGGTTAGCACAGATACGCAGTATTTT.

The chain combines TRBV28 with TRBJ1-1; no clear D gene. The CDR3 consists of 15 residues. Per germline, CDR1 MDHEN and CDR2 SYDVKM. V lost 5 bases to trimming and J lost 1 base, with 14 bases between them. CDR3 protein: CASSVGDTPNTEAFF. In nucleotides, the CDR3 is TGTGCCAGCAGTGTGGGAGACACTCCGAACACTGAAGCTTTCTTT.

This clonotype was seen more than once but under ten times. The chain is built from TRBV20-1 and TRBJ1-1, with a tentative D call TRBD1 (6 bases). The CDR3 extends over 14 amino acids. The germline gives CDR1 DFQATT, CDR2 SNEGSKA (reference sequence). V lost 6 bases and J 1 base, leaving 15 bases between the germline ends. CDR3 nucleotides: TGCAGTGCGTCCCGTGGGGGGGCGAACACTGAAGCTTTCTTT. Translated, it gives CSASRGGANTEAFF.

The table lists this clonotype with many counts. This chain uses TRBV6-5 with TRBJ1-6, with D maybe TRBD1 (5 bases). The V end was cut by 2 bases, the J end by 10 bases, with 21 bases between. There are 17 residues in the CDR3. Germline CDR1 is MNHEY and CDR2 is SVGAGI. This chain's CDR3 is CASSYAPAGTNRSPLHF. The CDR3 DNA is TGTGCCAGCAGTTACGCCCCAGCAGGGACCAATAGATCACCCCTCCACTTT.

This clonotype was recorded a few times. CDR3 in amino acids: CASSVTGGYGELFF. DNA of the CDR3: TGTGCCAGCAGCGTAACAGGAGGGTACGGGGAGCTGTTTTTT. The chain uses TRBV9 and TRBJ2-2, with D perhaps TRBD2 (6 bases). V was cut by 1 base and J by 7 bases, with 11 bases left in between. The germline V gene has CDR1 SGDLS and CDR2 YYNGEE. The CDR3 covers 14 residues.

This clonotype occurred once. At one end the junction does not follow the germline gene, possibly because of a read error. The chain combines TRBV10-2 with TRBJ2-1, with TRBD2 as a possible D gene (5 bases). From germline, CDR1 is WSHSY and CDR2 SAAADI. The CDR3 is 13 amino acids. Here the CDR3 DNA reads TGCGCCAGCAGTGAAACTAGAAACAATGACCAGTTCTTC. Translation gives CASSETRNNDQFF.

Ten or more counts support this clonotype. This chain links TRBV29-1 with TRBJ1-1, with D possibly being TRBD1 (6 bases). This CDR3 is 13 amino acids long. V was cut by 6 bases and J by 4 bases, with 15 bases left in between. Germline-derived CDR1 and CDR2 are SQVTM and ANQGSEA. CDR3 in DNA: TGCAGCGTACTGAAGACAGGAACCACTGAAGCTTTCTTT. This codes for CSVLKTGTTEAFF.

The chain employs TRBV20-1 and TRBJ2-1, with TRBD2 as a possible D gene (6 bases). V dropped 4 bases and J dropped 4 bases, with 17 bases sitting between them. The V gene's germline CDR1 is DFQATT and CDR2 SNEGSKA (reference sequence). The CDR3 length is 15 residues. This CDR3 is CSATVSSEGYNEQFF. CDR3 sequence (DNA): TGCAGTGCTACAGTCTCTAGCGAAGGGTACAATGAGCAGTTCTTC.

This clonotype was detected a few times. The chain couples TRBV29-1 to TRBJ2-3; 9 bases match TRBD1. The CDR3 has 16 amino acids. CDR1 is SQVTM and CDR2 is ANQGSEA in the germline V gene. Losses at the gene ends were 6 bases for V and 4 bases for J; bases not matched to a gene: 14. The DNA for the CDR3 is TGCAGCGTGACAGGGGGTCATGGGGACAGGGCAGATACGCAGTATTTT. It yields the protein CSVTGGHGDRADTQYF.

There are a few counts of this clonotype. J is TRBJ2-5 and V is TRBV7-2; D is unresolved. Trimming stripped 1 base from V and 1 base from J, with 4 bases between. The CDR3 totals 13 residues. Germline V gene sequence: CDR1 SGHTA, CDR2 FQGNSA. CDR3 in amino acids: CASSLVLQETQYF. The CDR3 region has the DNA TGTGCCAGCAGCTTAGTTCTCCAAGAGACCCAGTACTTC.

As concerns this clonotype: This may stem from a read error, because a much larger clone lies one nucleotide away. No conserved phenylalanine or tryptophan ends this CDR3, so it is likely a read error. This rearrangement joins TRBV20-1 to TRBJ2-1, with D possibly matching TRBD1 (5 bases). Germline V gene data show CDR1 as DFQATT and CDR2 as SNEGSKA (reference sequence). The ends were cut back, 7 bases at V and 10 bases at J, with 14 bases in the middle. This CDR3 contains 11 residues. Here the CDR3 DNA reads TGCAGTGTCCCCAGGGTGCGGGAGCAGTTCTAC. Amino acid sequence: CSVPRVREQFY.

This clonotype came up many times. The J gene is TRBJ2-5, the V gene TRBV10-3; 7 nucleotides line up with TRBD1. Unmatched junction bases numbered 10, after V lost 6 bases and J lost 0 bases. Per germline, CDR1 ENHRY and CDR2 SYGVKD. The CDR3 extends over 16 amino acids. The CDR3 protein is CAIRATTGPNQETQYF. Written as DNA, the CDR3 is TGTGCCATCAGGGCTACGACAGGGCCTAACCAAGAGACCCAGTACTTC.